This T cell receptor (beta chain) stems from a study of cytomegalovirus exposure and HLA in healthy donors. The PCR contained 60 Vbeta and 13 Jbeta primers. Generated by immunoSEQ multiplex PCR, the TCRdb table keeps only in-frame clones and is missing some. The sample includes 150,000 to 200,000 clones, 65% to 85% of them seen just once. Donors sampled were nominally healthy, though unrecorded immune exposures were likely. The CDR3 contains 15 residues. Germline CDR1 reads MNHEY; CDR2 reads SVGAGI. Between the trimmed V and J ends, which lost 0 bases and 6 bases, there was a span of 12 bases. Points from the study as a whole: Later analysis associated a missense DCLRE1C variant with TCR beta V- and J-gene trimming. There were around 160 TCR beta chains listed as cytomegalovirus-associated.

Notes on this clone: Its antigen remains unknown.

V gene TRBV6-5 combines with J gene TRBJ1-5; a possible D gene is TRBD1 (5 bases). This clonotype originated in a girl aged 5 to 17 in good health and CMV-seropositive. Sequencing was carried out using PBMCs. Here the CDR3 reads CASSYSGGDSQPQHF. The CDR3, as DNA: TGTGCCAGCAGTTACTCGGGGGGGGACTCTCAGCCCCAGCATTTT.